This T cell receptor (beta chain) was observed in a study of response to subunit inactivated influenza vaccine. This CDR3 contains 15 residues. V dropped 0 bases and J dropped 4 bases, with 12 bases sitting between them. CDR1 is SGHNT and CDR2 is YYREEE in the germline V gene (reference sequence). TCRdb re-called the RT-PCR reads with MiXCR, one entry per CDR3 protein. The sample shows hundreds of thousands of distinct CDR3 sequences, less than 15% of them seen only once. The chain recombines TRBV5-4 with TRBJ2-3; weak D call: TRBD2 (7 bases). The sequences come from non-naive T cells sorted from PBMCs, collected approximately 15 days before vaccination. The sequence was obtained from a man aged 50 or older who received an inactivated influenza vaccine. DNA for the CDR3: TGTGCCAGCAGCTTGGTGGGGGGGGCCCCAGATACGCAGTATTTT. It yields the protein CASSLVGGAPDTQYF.